These T cell receptor beta chains were read from a single sample in a study of cytomegalovirus exposure and HLA in healthy donors. Profiled with immunoSEQ multiplex PCR; TCRdb holds only in-frame clones, not every one. The data contain 200,000 to 300,000 clones, around 80% of them seen just once; the ten biggest clones take up more than 5%. The sequenced material came from PBMCs. All receptors come from a woman between 40 and 50 years old in good health and CMV-seropositive. Both conserved end residues are part of each CDR3. Each record gives: D gene, J gene, clone size, V gene, CDR3 protein, CDR3 DNA. A D gene is named only where the DNA matches it firmly. Part of the rows lack a size; the others show once, few, many or a class for expanded clones.

D gene: NA
J gene: TRBJ2-2
clone size: once
V gene: TRBV6-4
CDR3 protein: CASSDLCGGEHMNTGELFF
CDR3 DNA: TGTGCCAGCAGTGACCTTTGCGGCGGGGAGCACATGAACACCGGGGAGCTGTTTTTT

D gene: NA
J gene: TRBJ1-1
clone size: NA
V gene: TRBV9
CDR3 protein: CASSPPMGREAFF
CDR3 DNA: TGTGCCAGCAGCCCCCCAATGGGGAGGGAAGCTTTCTTT

D gene: TRBD2
J gene: TRBJ2-2
clone size: NA
V gene: TRBV15
CDR3 protein: CATSRAVKASGKNTGELFF
CDR3 DNA: TGTGCCACCAGCAGAGCGGTTAAGGCTAGCGGGAAGAACACCGGGGAGCTGTTTTTT

D gene: TRBD1
J gene: TRBJ1-1
clone size: NA
V gene: TRBV18
CDR3 protein: CASSLRTGENTEAFF
CDR3 DNA: TGTGCCAGCTCACTCCGGACAGGAGAGAACACTGAAGCTTTCTTT

D gene: NA
J gene: TRBJ2-3
clone size: NA
V gene: TRBV6-5
CDR3 protein: CASSYSAGVTDTQYF
CDR3 DNA: TGTGCCAGCAGTTACTCTGCAGGGGTAACAGATACGCAGTATTTT

D gene: TRBD1
J gene: TRBJ1-1
clone size: NA
V gene: TRBV5-6
CDR3 protein: CASSMTGYLTEAFF
CDR3 DNA: TGTGCCAGCAGCATGACAGGGTATTTGACTGAAGCTTTCTTT

D gene: TRBD1
J gene: TRBJ2-3
clone size: NA
V gene: TRBV13
CDR3 protein: CASSSWTGQDTQYF
CDR3 DNA: TGTGCCAGCAGCTCCTGGACAGGGCAAGATACGCAGTATTTT

D gene: NA
J gene: TRBJ1-1
clone size: NA
V gene: TRBV11-1
CDR3 protein: CASSVQGSTEAFF
CDR3 DNA: TGCGCCAGCAGCGTACAGGGTTCCACTGAAGCTTTCTTT

D gene: NA
J gene: TRBJ2-7
clone size: NA
V gene: TRBV6-6
CDR3 protein: CASTTAGSPLWYEQYF
CDR3 DNA: TGTGCCAGCACCACTGCCGGGAGTCCCCTCTGGTACGAGCAGTACTTC

D gene: TRBD1
J gene: TRBJ1-2
clone size: NA
V gene: TRBV5-4
CDR3 protein: CASSGRTGNYGYTF
CDR3 DNA: TGTGCCAGCAGCGGGCGGACAGGGAACTATGGCTACACCTTC

D gene: NA
J gene: TRBJ1-6
clone size: NA
V gene: TRBV30
CDR3 protein: CAWSLRGSNSPLHF
CDR3 DNA: TGTGCCTGGAGTTTGAGGGGGTCTAATTCACCCCTCCACTTT

D gene: TRBD1
J gene: TRBJ1-5
clone size: NA
V gene: TRBV2
CDR3 protein: CASIKNRGLINQPQHF
CDR3 DNA: TGTGCCAGCATTAAAAACAGGGGCCTTATTAATCAGCCCCAGCATTTT

D gene: NA
J gene: TRBJ1-1
clone size: NA
V gene: TRBV4-3
CDR3 protein: CASSQDRWIGEGTEAFF
CDR3 DNA: TGCGCCAGCAGCCAAGATAGGTGGATAGGGGAAGGGACTGAAGCTTTCTTT

D gene: NA
J gene: TRBJ1-4
clone size: NA
V gene: TRBV5-5
CDR3 protein: CASSGQLAEEKLFF
CDR3 DNA: TGTGCCAGCAGCGGACAGTTGGCCGAGGAAAAACTGTTTTTT

D gene: NA
J gene: TRBJ1-2
clone size: NA
V gene: TRBV2
CDR3 protein: CASSRGDGAYGYTF
CDR3 DNA: TGTGCCAGCAGCCGGGGGGATGGGGCCTATGGCTACACCTTC

D gene: TRBD1
J gene: TRBJ1-4
clone size: NA
V gene: TRBV4-2
CDR3 protein: CASSQSRDREEKLFF
CDR3 DNA: TGTGCCAGCAGCCAAAGCCGGGACAGGGAAGAAAAACTGTTTTTT

D gene: NA
J gene: TRBJ1-1
clone size: few
V gene: TRBV7-2
CDR3 protein: CASSVGPGREGFAAFF
CDR3 DNA: TGTGCCAGCAGCGTCGGACCGGGACGGGAGGGGTTTGCAGCTTTCTTT

D gene: TRBD2
J gene: TRBJ2-3
clone size: NA
V gene: TRBV5-1
CDR3 protein: CASSKGLEASTDTQYF
CDR3 DNA: TGCGCCAGCAGCAAGGGACTAGAAGCAAGCACAGATACGCAGTATTTT

D gene: NA
J gene: TRBJ2-7
clone size: few
V gene: TRBV7-6
CDR3 protein: CASSLASGTDPPYEQYF
CDR3 DNA: TGTGCCAGCAGCTTAGCGTCAGGGACTGATCCTCCCTACGAGCAGTACTTC

D gene: TRBD2
J gene: TRBJ2-1
clone size: NA
V gene: TRBV9
CDR3 protein: CASSASGTGGNEQFF
CDR3 DNA: TGTGCCAGCAGCGCTAGCGGGACCGGTGGGAATGAGCAGTTCTTC

D gene: TRBD1
J gene: TRBJ2-7
clone size: NA
V gene: TRBV27
CDR3 protein: CASRYRGASEQYF
CDR3 DNA: TGTGCCAGCAGATACAGGGGTGCGTCCGAGCAGTACTTC

D gene: TRBD2
J gene: TRBJ2-4
clone size: NA
V gene: TRBV30
CDR3 protein: CAWSVGTSGRAKNIQYF
CDR3 DNA: TGTGCCTGGAGTGTAGGGACTAGCGGGAGGGCCAAAAACATTCAGTACTTC

D gene: NA
J gene: TRBJ1-1
clone size: NA
V gene: TRBV7-9
CDR3 protein: CASSLGVEKMEAFF
CDR3 DNA: TGTGCCAGCAGCTTAGGAGTAGAGAAGATGGAAGCTTTCTTT

D gene: NA
J gene: TRBJ2-2
clone size: NA
V gene: TRBV30
CDR3 protein: CAWSQNTGELFF
CDR3 DNA: TGTGCCTGGAGTCAGAACACCGGGGAGCTGTTTTTT

D gene: NA
J gene: TRBJ2-4
clone size: NA
V gene: TRBV19
CDR3 protein: CASSIAGGGNIQYF
CDR3 DNA: TGTGCCAGTAGTATAGCCGGGGGTGGGAACATTCAGTACTTC

D gene: NA
J gene: TRBJ1-3
clone size: NA
V gene: TRBV5-6
CDR3 protein: CASSPGGRSGNTIYF
CDR3 DNA: TGTGCCAGCAGCCCCGGGGGGCGCTCTGGAAACACCATATATTTT